The 11 T cell receptor beta chains given below trace back to one sample, sequenced in a study of OX40 agonist ivuxolimab in advanced cancers. Here immunoSEQ multiplex PCR was the method, and the copy in TCRdb shows in-frame clones only, minus some. This sample carries fewer than 45,000 clones, 84% of them seen once, and the ten largest clones take 15% to 20%. This specimen was CD4+ or CD8+ T cells sorted from blood, taken in a trial of the OX40 agonist ivuxolimab. These receptors originate from an adult with an advanced solid tumor such as melanoma, head and neck, liver or kidney cancer.

The J gene is TRBJ2-1, the V gene TRBV6-6; no definite D call. The CDR3 loop spans 15 amino acids. Trimming pared 7 bases from V and 0 bases from J, leaving 13 bases between. The germline V gene encodes CDR1 MNHNY and CDR2 SVGAGI (reference sequence). The DNA for the CDR3 is TGTGCCAGCACCCTCGACCCGAGCTCCTACAATGAGCAGTTCTTC. Its protein is CASTLDPSSYNEQFF.

The chain is built from TRBV6-5 and TRBJ1-1; the D is unclear. This CDR3 region has 12 residues. From germline, CDR1 is MNHEY and CDR2 SVGAGI. Between the trimmed V and J ends, which lost 5 bases and 6 bases, there was a span of 10 bases. CDR3 loop: CASSPPGAEAFF. The DNA of the CDR3 is TGTGCCAGCAGTCCCCCCGGGGCTGAAGCTTTCTTT.

The chain links TRBV5-4 to TRBJ1-1, with unresolved D. Trimming pared 2 bases from V and 4 bases from J, leaving 9 bases between. The CDR3 is 13 amino acids. The germline V gene encodes CDR1 SGHNT and CDR2 YYREEE (reference sequence). The CDR3 sequence: CASSFLGGTEAFF. The CDR3 DNA follows: TGTGCCAGCAGCTTTCTGGGTGGCACTGAAGCTTTCTTT.

This rearrangement joins TRBV7-2 to TRBJ1-1, with D maybe TRBD1 (5 bases). CDR3 size: 14 residues. CDR1 SGHTA and CDR2 FQGNSA come from the germline V gene. Trimming removed 2 bases from V and 4 bases from J, with 11 bases in between. CDR3 protein: CASSLSGFFTEAFF. The CDR3 DNA reads TGTGCCAGCAGCTTATCAGGGTTTTTCACTGAAGCTTTCTTT.

The rearrangement joins TRBV7-6 to TRBJ2-1; D is possibly TRBD2 (7 bases). CDR1 and CDR2 from the germline V gene are SGHVS and FNYEAQ. The CDR3 has 18 residues. V was pared by 0 bases and J by 0 bases, with 15 bases between. The CDR3 region has the DNA TGTGCCAGCAGCTTAGCGGGAGGGGGGCTAAGCTCCTACAATGAGCAGTTCTTC. Translated: CASSLAGGGLSSYNEQFF.

The genes are TRBV19 and TRBJ1-2; 8 bases align to TRBD1. This CDR3 has 13 residues. In germline, CDR1 is LNHDA, CDR2 SQIVND (reference sequence). V lost 3 bases, J lost 13 bases, and 10 bases stayed unmatched. The CDR3 nucleotides are TGTGCCAGTAGTATTGGACAGGGAATATCGCCCACCTTC. Encoded protein: CASSIGQGISPTF.

This chain uses TRBV28 with TRBJ2-3; tentatively, D is TRBD1 or TRBD2 (5 bases each). Between the trimmed V and J ends, which lost 6 bases and 6 bases, there was a span of 19 bases. The CDR3 length is 15 residues. Per germline, CDR1 MDHEN and CDR2 SYDVKM. The CDR3 sequence is CASSAVPGPGDTQYF. The CDR3 DNA follows: TGTGCCAGCAGCGCAGTCCCGGGACCAGGGGATACGCAGTATTTT.

The chain combines TRBV11-3 with TRBJ2-6; the D call may be TRBD1 or TRBD2 (5 bases each). Trimming removed 3 bases from V and 0 bases from J, with 12 bases in between. CDR1 is SGHNT and CDR2 is YENEEA in the germline V gene. The CDR3 has 17 residues. CDR3 coding DNA: TGTGCCAGCAGCTTGGGGGTGGGGGTCTCTGGGGCCAACGTCCTGACTTTC. This gives the protein CASSLGVGVSGANVLTF.

This chain uses TRBV5-4 with TRBJ2-3, with 10 bases identical to TRBD2. CDR3 length: 15 residues. The V segment lost 4 bases and the J segment 2 bases; nucleotides outside the gene matches: 4. Germline V CDR1 and CDR2: SGHNT, YYREEE (reference sequence). CDR3 protein: CASSALAGVTDTQYF. Here the CDR3 DNA reads TGTGCCAGCAGCGCTCTAGCGGGAGTCACAGATACGCAGTATTTT.

The V and J genes are TRBV5-1 and TRBJ2-1; possibly TRBD1 for D (5 bases). Trimming cost V 2 bases and J 0 bases, with 12 bases left between them. There are 16 residues in the CDR3. Looked up from germline, CDR1 is SGHRS and CDR2 is YFSETQ. CDR3 sequence: CASSLGHRSSYNEQFF. The DNA of the CDR3 is TGCGCCAGCAGCTTAGGACATCGAAGCTCCTACAATGAGCAGTTCTTC.

The CDR3 reads CAWSPLPSVSSYNEQFF. CDR3 coding DNA: TGTGCCTGGAGTCCTTTACCGAGTGTTAGCTCCTACAATGAGCAGTTCTTC. The genes are TRBV30 and TRBJ2-1; D unclear. Trimming took 2 bases from V and 0 from J, leaving 17 bases between them. Germline V gene sequence: CDR1 GTSNPN, CDR2 SVGIG (reference sequence). This CDR3 has 17 amino acids.